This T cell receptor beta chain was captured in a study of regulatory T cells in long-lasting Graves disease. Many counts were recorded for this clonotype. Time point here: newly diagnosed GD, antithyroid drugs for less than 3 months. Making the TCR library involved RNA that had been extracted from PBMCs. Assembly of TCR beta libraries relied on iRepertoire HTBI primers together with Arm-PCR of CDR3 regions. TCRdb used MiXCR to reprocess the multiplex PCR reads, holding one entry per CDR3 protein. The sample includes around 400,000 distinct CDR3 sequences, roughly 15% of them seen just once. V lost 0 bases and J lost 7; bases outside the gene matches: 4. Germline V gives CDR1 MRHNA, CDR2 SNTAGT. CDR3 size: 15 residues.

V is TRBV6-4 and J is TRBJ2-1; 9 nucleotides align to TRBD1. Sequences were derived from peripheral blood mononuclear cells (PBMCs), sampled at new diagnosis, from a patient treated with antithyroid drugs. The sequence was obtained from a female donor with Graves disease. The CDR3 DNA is TGTGCCAGCAGTGACTCGGGACAGGGAGGGAATGAGCAGTTCTTC. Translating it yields CASSDSGQGGNEQFF.